The count of the clone carrying this T cell receptor (beta chain) is one. This record comes from a study of blood T cell repertoires in COVID-19. Study at large: Sites in the United States, Italy and Spain provided acute and convalescent COVID-19 samples.

Study processing details: Amplified reference gene primers provided the basis for estimating nucleated cell counts. TCRdb's copy holds only in-frame clones and misses some; the assay was immunoSEQ multiplex PCR. From that table come the V and J calls and clone size; the DNA was used to work out D and trimming. The sample consists of about 140,000 clones, 75% to 80% of them appearing once. Individuals aged 18 to 89 years were recruited from roughly 22 US areas. Symptom resolution, clearance, or two negative PCRs marked the recovered donors of Cohort 3. The CDR3 loop spans 12 amino acids. CDR1 is WNHNN and CDR2 is SYGVQD in the germline V gene (reference sequence). With 9 bases clipped from V and 6 bases from J, the junction kept 6 bases outside the gene matches.

This TCR derives from a woman between 50 and 59 years old who had recovered from COVID-19. The specimen sequenced was PBMCs or T cells enriched from blood (not recorded which). The chain is built from TRBV10-1 and TRBJ2-7; 9 bases line up with TRBD2. CDR3 protein: CARRIAGVEQYF. The DNA for the CDR3 is TGCGCCAGACGCATAGCGGGAGTCGAGCAGTACTTC.